What follows are 30 T cell receptor beta chains derived from one specimen sequenced in a study of blood T cell repertoires in COVID-19. Profiling relied on immunoSEQ multiplex PCR, and the TCRdb table lists in-frame clones only, not all of them. The table has about 69,000 clones, 85% to 95% seen once. Sequencing used peripheral blood. The receptors stem from a woman between 55 and 75 years old with active COVID-19.

The V and J genes are TRBV6-4 and TRBJ2-2, with a tentative D call TRBD2 (6 bases). Per the germline V gene, CDR1 is MRHNA and CDR2 is SNTAGT. The ends were cut back, 6 bases at V and 3 bases at J, with 11 bases in the middle. The CDR3 covers 14 residues. In DNA form, the CDR3 reads TGTGCCAGCAGCTCGGGACTCTACACCGGGGAGCTGTTTTTT. Translated: CASSSGLYTGELFF.

This clone was detected only once. The chain joins TRBV2 to TRBJ2-7; D is undetermined. Looked up from germline, CDR1 is SNHLY and CDR2 is FYNNEI. The germline V and J ends were trimmed by 6 bases and 2 bases, with 14 bases remaining between them. The CDR3 contains 14 residues. CDR3 in amino acids: CASRAYPPPYEQYF. In DNA form, the CDR3 reads TGTGCCAGCAGAGCCTATCCCCCCCCCTACGAGCAGTACTTC.

The V call is TRBV3-1 (or the pseudogene TRBV3-2), the J call TRBJ2-7; D remains unclear. Trimming took off 3 bases at V and 5 bases at J, with 5 bases between the two ends. The length of the CDR3 is 11 residues. Per the germline V gene, CDR1 is LGHDT and CDR2 is YNNKEL (reference sequence). The CDR3 DNA reads TGTGCCAGCAGCCAGCGCGACGAGCAGTACTTC. It yields the protein CASSQRDEQYF.

V and J are TRBV5-1 and TRBJ2-3; 10 bases line up with TRBD2. The V gene end was trimmed by 3 bases and the J gene end by 2 bases; junction bases not matched to a gene: 18. CDR1 and CDR2 (germline): SGHRS, YFSETQ. CDR3 size: 20 residues. The CDR3 bases are TGCGCCAGCAGCTCCCGTGGGAGCGGGAGGGCATCAGGAGTCACAGATACGCAGTATTTT. Translating it yields CASSSRGSGRASGVTDTQYF.

This clone was found once. This chain connects TRBV28 to TRBJ2-1; 16 positions match TRBD2. The CDR3 contains 19 residues. V was pared by 6 bases and J by 6 bases, with 14 bases of the junction left unmatched. Germline values: CDR1 MDHEN, CDR2 SYDVKM. CDR3 amino acids: CASSSRGTSGRASVNEQFF. The CDR3 DNA reads TGTGCCAGCAGCTCCCGCGGGACTAGCGGGAGGGCCTCTGTCAATGAGCAGTTCTTC.

The chain recombines TRBV3-1 (or the pseudogene TRBV3-2) with TRBJ2-5; a possible D gene is TRBD2 (6 bases). The CDR3 is 14 amino acids. Germline lookup yields CDR1 LGHDT and CDR2 YNNKEL (reference sequence). V lost 6 bases and J lost 5, with 16 bases in between. The chain's CDR3 is CASSPLGRRETQYF. The CDR3 DNA follows: TGTGCCAGCAGTCCCCTAGGGAGGCGGGAGACCCAGTACTTC.

This clone appeared a few times. The rearrangement joins TRBV2 to TRBJ2-3; 9 bases match TRBD2. Germline CDR1 SNHLY, CDR2 FYNNEI. This CDR3 has 13 amino acids. V was clipped by 6 bases and J by 4 bases; unmatched bases: 2. The CDR3 protein is CASSAGGPDTQYF. The CDR3 DNA is TGTGCCAGCAGCGCGGGAGGGCCAGATACGCAGTATTTT.

This clone appeared a few times. Other nucleotide sequences in the sample specify the same CDR3. The V gene is TRBV9, the J gene TRBJ1-1, with D possibly TRBD1 on 6 matching bases. Germline CDR1 and CDR2: SGDLS and YYNGEE. V lost 0 bases, J lost 10 bases, and 16 bases lay in between. This CDR3 comprises 14 residues. CDR3 loop: CASSVGGTSGGAFF. In DNA form, the CDR3 reads TGTGCCAGCAGCGTAGGAGGGACATCGGGGGGAGCTTTCTTT.

The CDR3 region has the DNA TGTGCCATCAGTGAGTTTCGCGGGTGGGGGGGGACTAGCGGAGCCTACGAGCAGTACTTC. Translated: CAISEFRGWGGTSGAYEQYF. The J gene is TRBJ2-7, the V gene TRBV10-3; 11 bases agree with TRBD2. V was clipped by 1 base and J by 2 bases; unmatched bases: 16. CDR1 ENHRY and CDR2 SYGVKD come from the germline V gene. CDR3 length: 20 amino acids.

In its sample, this clone was seen once. This chain links TRBV30 with TRBJ1-5, with D perhaps matching TRBD1 (5 bases). The CDR3 loop spans 15 amino acids. V lost 2 bases to trimming and J lost 0 bases, with 11 bases between them. The germline CDR1 and CDR2 sequences are GTSNPN and SVGIG (reference sequence). The CDR3 bases are TGTGCCTGGAGTCCCGGGGGGTATAGCAATCAGCCCCAGCATTTT. Amino acids: CAWSPGGYSNQPQHF. The variable domain in full, with the rest retrieved from reference TRBV30 and TRBJ1-5, is SQTIHQWPATLVQPVGSPLSLECTVEGTSNPNLYWYRQAAGRGLQLLFYSVGIGQISSEVPQNLSASRPQDRQFILSSKKLLLSDSGFYLCAWSPGGYSNQPQHFGDGTRLSIL.

The chain joins TRBV10-2 to TRBJ2-6; the D gene is possibly TRBD2 (7 bases). CDR3 length: 17 amino acids. V was shortened by 10 bases and J by 1 base, with 20 bases between the two germline ends. Germline CDR1 is WSHSY and CDR2 is SAAADI. The CDR3 sequence is CATLGGEKGSGANVLTF. The CDR3 nucleotides read TGCGCCACCCTAGGGGGGGAGAAGGGATCTGGGGCCAACGTCCTGACTTTC.

This rearrangement joins TRBV15 to TRBJ2-7, with 7 bases that match TRBD2. Germline CDR1 and CDR2: LNHNV and YYDKDF (reference sequence). The J segment lost 5 bases and the V segment lost 6 bases, leaving 16 bases of the junction unmatched. The CDR3 extends over 16 amino acids. The CDR3 sequence is CATRPSSRGRGNEQYF. The CDR3 DNA reads TGTGCCACCAGGCCTTCCTCTCGCGGGAGAGGCAACGAGCAGTACTTC.

The CDR3 here is CSGQGEPVLGEQFF. CDR3 nucleotide sequence: TGCAGCGGGCAAGGAGAACCGGTTCTGGGTGAGCAGTTCTTC. The rearrangement joins TRBV29-1 to TRBJ2-1; D gene ambiguous. Trimming shortened V by 7 bases and J by 9 bases, and 22 bases separated the two germline ends. CDR3 length: 14 amino acids. CDR1 SQVTM and CDR2 ANQGSEA come from the germline V gene.

The chain joins TRBV4-1 to TRBJ2-1; 9 positions match TRBD2. CDR1 is MGHRA and CDR2 is YSYEKL in the germline V gene. The CDR3 loop spans 14 amino acids. V lost 3 bases and J lost 5; bases outside the gene matches: 2. The CDR3 DNA sequence: TGCGCCAGCAGCCAGGGACTAGCCGACAATGAGCAGTTCTTC. Translation: CASSQGLADNEQFF.

V usage is TRBV2 and J usage is TRBJ1-4, with TRBD1 as a possible D gene (6 bases). The V end was cut by 6 bases, the J end by 11 bases, with 19 bases between. This CDR3 contains 14 residues. CDR1 is SNHLY and CDR2 is FYNNEI in the germline V gene. CDR3 region: CASSQGLRSEKLFF. DNA for the CDR3: TGTGCCAGCAGCCAGGGGTTGCGTAGTGAGAAACTGTTTTTT.

This clone was seen only a few times. The chain is built from TRBV29-1 and TRBJ2-1; D unclear. The CDR3 has 13 residues. Germline V lookup: CDR1 SQVTM, CDR2 ANQGSEA. Trimming stripped 4 bases from V and 7 bases from J, with 14 bases between. This CDR3 is CSVGIGAANEQFF. CDR3 nucleotides: TGCAGCGTTGGAATCGGTGCGGCAAATGAGCAGTTCTTC.

The chain joins TRBV4-1 to TRBJ1-4; D gene unclear. V dropped 4 bases and J dropped 1 base, with 10 bases sitting between them. Per germline, CDR1 MGHRA and CDR2 YSYEKL. The CDR3 spans 15 residues. The CDR3: CASSPSIRTNEKLFF. The CDR3 DNA reads TGCGCCAGCAGCCCATCTATTAGAACTAATGAAAAACTGTTTTTT.

This chain links TRBV21-1 with TRBJ2-5; the table's D call of TRBD1 was not tested on the DNA. TRBV21-1 counts as a pseudogene. The CDR3 sequence is 10 residues long. The chain's CDR3 is CVQGVGTQYF. The CDR3 coding sequence is TGTGTACAGGGTGTCGGTACCCAGTACTTC.

The chain employs TRBV27 and TRBJ1-5; 8 positions match TRBD1. The CDR3 has 15 residues. V was clipped by 5 bases and J by 2 bases; unmatched bases: 5. Per germline, CDR1 MNHEY and CDR2 SMNVEV (reference sequence). The DNA of the CDR3 is TGTGCCAGCAGTCCAGGGGGCAGGGGCAATCAGCCCCAGCATTTT. It codes for CASSPGGRGNQPQHF.

The chain has TRBV25-1 and TRBJ1-1; D call uncertain. This CDR3 region has 14 residues. V was clipped by 3 bases and J by 2 bases, with 10 bases between them. The germline V gene has CDR1 MGHDK and CDR2 SYGVNS. The CDR3 coding sequence is TGTGCCAGCAGTGAGCAGGACTTCAACACTGAAGCTTTCTTT. Translating gives CASSEQDFNTEAFF.

J is TRBJ2-7 and V is TRBV28; tentatively, D is TRBD1 (5 bases). There are 15 residues in the CDR3. The V end was cut by 4 bases, the J end by 2 bases, with 15 bases between. Germline loops: CDR1 MDHEN, CDR2 SYDVKM. CDR3 sequence: CASSSGGAVPYEQYF. The CDR3 DNA reads as TGTGCCAGCAGTTCCGGTGGGGCCGTGCCCTACGAGCAGTACTTC. The variable domain in full, with the rest retrieved from reference TRBV28 and TRBJ2-7, is DVKVTQSSRYLVKRTGEKVFLECVQDMDHENMFWYRQDPGLGLRLIYFSYDVKMKEKGDIPEGYSVSREKKERFSLILESASTNQTSMYLCASSSGGAVPYEQYFGPGTRLTVT.

This clone was counted once. The J gene is TRBJ2-1, the V gene TRBV7-9; D uncertain. V lost 1 base and J 4 bases, leaving 8 bases between the germline ends. Germline V gene sequence: CDR1 SEHNR, CDR2 FQNEAQ (reference sequence). This CDR3 spans 14 amino acids. The chain's CDR3 is CASSLVTAYNEQFF. Written as DNA, the CDR3 is TGTGCCAGCAGCTTAGTAACAGCTTACAATGAGCAGTTCTTC.

The sample holds a few counts of this clone. The chain has TRBV7-6 and TRBJ1-6; no definite D call. The CDR3 sequence is 15 residues long. The germline CDR1 and CDR2 sequences are SGHVS and FNYEAQ. Trimming removed 3 bases from V and 3 bases from J, with 9 bases in between. CDR3 in amino acids: CASSFAGDYNSPLHF. In DNA form, the CDR3 reads TGTGCCAGCAGCTTCGCCGGAGACTATAATTCACCCCTCCACTTT.

V is TRBV6-6 and J is TRBJ2-5; the match to TRBD2 covers 11 bases. V lost 2 bases and J lost 1; bases outside the gene matches: 3. Germline-derived CDR1 and CDR2 are MNHNY and SVGAGI (reference sequence). The CDR3 is 16 residues long. The CDR3 DNA reads as TGTGCCAGCAGTTACGGGACTAGCGGACCCCAAGAGACCCAGTACTTC. It specifies CASSYGTSGPQETQYF.

V gene TRBV3-1 (or the pseudogene TRBV3-2) combines with J gene TRBJ2-6; 7 nucleotides line up with TRBD1. This CDR3 has 17 amino acids. V gave up 4 bases and J gave up 0 bases; unmatched junction bases: 6. Looked up from germline, CDR1 is LGHDT and CDR2 is YNNKEL (reference sequence). The CDR3 loop is CASSPGTVLSGANVLTF. CDR3 in DNA: TGTGCCAGCAGCCCCGGGACAGTCCTCTCTGGGGCCAACGTCCTGACTTTC.

This clone was counted only a few times. V is TRBV4-2 and J is TRBJ2-3, with 10 bases identical to TRBD1. Unmatched junction bases numbered 14, after V lost 4 bases and J lost 4 bases. CDR3 length: 18 residues. Germline lookup yields CDR1 LGHNA and CDR2 YNFKEQ. CDR3 in amino acids: CASSLRTGGRGVSDTQYF. CDR3 nucleotides: TGTGCCAGCAGCCTCCGGACAGGGGGGCGCGGGGTTTCAGATACGCAGTATTTT.

In DNA form, the CDR3 reads TGTGCCAGTAGTATGGGCAGGGGTTCCTACGAGCAGTACTTC. Translation: CASSMGRGSYEQYF. The J gene is TRBJ2-7, the V gene TRBV19; TRBD1 is a possible D gene (6 bases). Germline V CDR1 and CDR2: LNHDA, SQIVND (reference sequence). The CDR3 is 14 residues long. V was trimmed by 3 bases and J by 1 base, leaving 10 bases between them.

The chain employs TRBV4-1 and TRBJ2-1; TRBD2 aligns across 8 bases. Trimming removed 2 bases from V and 7 bases from J; junction bases left unmatched: 4. The germline V gene encodes CDR1 MGHRA and CDR2 YSYEKL. This CDR3 comprises 14 residues. CDR3 in DNA: TGCGCCAGCAGCCAACCGACTAGCGCGAATGAGCAGTTCTTC. It translates to CASSQPTSANEQFF.

This chain joins TRBV28 and TRBJ2-7; 15 bases are shared with TRBD2. The CDR3 has 15 residues. Germline CDR1 and CDR2: MDHEN and SYDVKM. The J segment lost 9 bases and the V segment lost 5 bases, leaving 8 bases of the junction unmatched. CDR3 nucleotide sequence: TGTGCCAGCAGTGGCGGACTAGCGGGAGGGCCGTGGCAGTACTTC. It encodes CASSGGLAGGPWQYF. The whole variable domain, filled in from reference TRBV28 and TRBJ2-7, reads DVKVTQSSRYLVKRTGEKVFLECVQDMDHENMFWYRQDPGLGLRLIYFSYDVKMKEKGDIPEGYSVSREKKERFSLILESASTNQTSMYLCASSGGLAGGPWQYFGPGTRLTVT.

This chain links TRBV15 with TRBJ2-2; D perhaps matches TRBD1 (6 bases). The V end was cut by 4 bases, the J end by 4 bases, with 13 bases between. Germline loops: CDR1 LNHNV, CDR2 YYDKDF (reference sequence). CDR3 length: 15 residues. The CDR3 protein is CATSTLEGGTGELFF. In DNA, the CDR3 is TGTGCCACCAGCACTCTAGAAGGGGGCACCGGGGAGCTGTTTTTT.